Below, 5 T cell receptor beta chains from the same sample are listed, as sequenced in a study of cytomegalovirus exposure and HLA in healthy donors. The table came from immunoSEQ multiplex PCR; TCRdb's copy has only in-frame clones and leaves some out. The sample includes 75,000 to 95,000 clones, approximately 96% of them seen just once. Sequenced: PBMCs. These receptors originate from a man between 18 and 35 years old in good health and CMV-seronegative.

The chain carries TRBV4-1 and TRBJ2-6; D gene unclear. Trimming took off 1 base at V and 0 bases at J, with 4 bases between the two ends. CDR1 and CDR2 (germline): MGHRA, YSYEKL. The CDR3 covers 15 residues. CDR3 in amino acids: CASSQGVSGANVLTF. CDR3 in DNA: TGCGCCAGCAGCCAAGGAGTCTCTGGGGCCAACGTCCTGACTTTC.

The chain uses TRBV13 and TRBJ2-1, with D possibly being TRBD2 (6 bases). V was shortened by 5 bases and J by 7 bases, with 15 bases between the two germline ends. Looked up from germline, CDR1 is PRHDT and CDR2 is FYEKMQ (reference sequence). The CDR3 contains 14 residues. The CDR3 spells CASSPMGSGNEQFF. The CDR3 bases are TGTGCCAGCAGCCCCATGGGTAGCGGAAATGAGCAGTTCTTC.

The V gene is TRBV19, the J gene TRBJ2-1; no clear D. CDR1 LNHDA and CDR2 SQIVND come from the germline V gene (reference sequence). V dropped 4 bases and J dropped 7 bases, with 11 bases sitting between them. The CDR3 spans 13 residues. The CDR3, as DNA: TGTGCCAGTAGTACTCCCGGGTGGAATGAGCAGTTCTTC. Residues: CASSTPGWNEQFF.

The gene calls are TRBV5-6 and TRBJ1-2; no reliable D call. This CDR3 is 15 amino acids long. Between the trimmed V and J ends, which lost 4 bases and 4 bases, there was a span of 17 bases. CDR1 and CDR2 (germline): SGHDT, YYEEEE. CDR3 in amino acids: CASSHLLTAIYGYTF. DNA of the CDR3: TGTGCCAGCAGCCATCTCCTCACAGCAATCTATGGCTACACCTTC.

The chain is built from TRBV7-8 and TRBJ2-3; D is uncertain. V lost 5 bases, J lost 1 base, and 16 bases lay in between. This CDR3 has 16 amino acids. Looked up from germline, CDR1 is SGHVS and CDR2 is FQNEAQ. This CDR3 reads CASSARSSAGTDTQYF. In DNA, the CDR3 is TGTGCCAGCAGCGCCCGGTCGTCCGCGGGCACAGATACGCAGTATTTT.